This T cell receptor beta chain was retrieved from a study of blood T cell repertoires in COVID-19. This CDR3 contains 14 residues. V gave up 7 bases and J gave up 5 bases; unmatched junction bases: 6. Looked up from germline, CDR1 is SEHNR and CDR2 is FQNEAQ (reference sequence). This clone has a handful of counts. The authors' processing: Researchers report that nucleated cell counts were estimated from reference gene primer amplification. Clones were sequenced by immunoSEQ multiplex PCR, and TCRdb holds only the in-frame ones, with some missing. Clone size and V and J calls were adopted from that table, with D and trimming inferred from the DNA. The sample yields 150,000 to 200,000 clones, 70% to 80% seen once.

The clonotype comes from a woman between 50 and 59 years old who had recovered from COVID-19. The chain joins TRBV7-9 to TRBJ2-5; 11 nucleotides agree with TRBD2. Sequences were obtained from PBMCs or T cells enriched from blood (not recorded which). The CDR3 loop reads CASNPSGRRETQYF. The CDR3 DNA reads as TGTGCCAGCAACCCTAGCGGGAGGAGGGAGACCCAGTACTTC.